Below are 23 T cell receptor beta chains sequenced from a single sample in a study of blood T cell repertoires in COVID-19. TCRdb keeps only in-frame clones here, not all; method: immunoSEQ multiplex PCR. The table has about 190,000 clones, roughly 80% seen once; the top ten hold about 5.5%. Sequencing was performed on peripheral blood. Receptor source: a woman aged 25 to 39 with acute or convalescent COVID-19.

The chain carries TRBV7-2 and TRBJ2-3; the D gene is possibly TRBD2 (5 bases). CDR1 and CDR2 from the germline V gene are SGHTA and FQGNSA. The CDR3 loop spans 15 amino acids. V was shortened by 3 bases and J by 5 bases, with 15 bases between the two germline ends. CDR3 coding DNA: TGTGCCAGCAGCTTCACCGCGGGCCGGATAGATACGCAGTATTTT. This encodes CASSFTAGRIDTQYF.

The V call is TRBV21-1, the J call TRBJ2-3; TRBD2, as called in the table, went unchecked against the DNA. TRBV21-1 counts as a pseudogene. This CDR3 comprises 17 residues. Here the CDR3 reads CASSNRETGRGTDTQYF. CDR3 sequence (DNA): TGTGCCAGCAGCAACAGGGAGACGGGGAGGGGCACAGATACGCAGTATTTT.

The CDR3 sequence: CASSVADSNYGYTF. The CDR3 nucleotides are TGTGCCAGCAGCGTAGCTGACTCTAACTATGGCTACACCTTC. The V and J genes are TRBV9 and TRBJ1-2; D remains ambiguous. This CDR3 is built from 14 residues. Deletions cut 0 bases from V and 0 bases from J, with 6 bases between. CDR1 is SGDLS, CDR2 YYNGEE, per germline.

The chain couples TRBV9 to TRBJ1-2, with TRBD1 as a possible D gene (6 bases). V was clipped by 0 bases and J by 0 bases, with 9 bases between them. CDR1 and CDR2 from the germline V gene are SGDLS and YYNGEE. There are 15 residues in the CDR3. The CDR3 DNA is TGTGCCAGCAGCGTAGGAACAGGGTCTAACTATGGCTACACCTTC. Encoded protein: CASSVGTGSNYGYTF.

The rearrangement joins TRBV6-2 or TRBV6-3 to TRBJ2-7; 10 positions match TRBD1. Germline trimming cut 2 bases from V and 2 bases from J; bases unmatched to any gene: 3. Germline CDR1 is MNHEY and CDR2 is SVGEGT. There are 15 residues in the CDR3. As DNA, the CDR3 is TGTGCCAGCAGTTACGACAGGGGGCCCCCCTACGAGCAGTACTTC. Translated: CASSYDRGPPYEQYF.

The sample holds a few counts of this clone. The gene calls are TRBV27 and TRBJ1-2; possible D gene TRBD1, 6 bases. From germline, CDR1 is MNHEY and CDR2 SMNVEV (reference sequence). The CDR3 contains 16 residues. V lost 5 bases and J 5 bases, leaving 21 bases between the germline ends. DNA of the CDR3: TGTGCCAGCAGTAAAAGCCCCAGGGGCGGACTTTATGGCTACACCTTC. Translated: CASSKSPRGGLYGYTF.

This clone has only one observation. The chain is built from TRBV6-5 and TRBJ2-1; D not certain. V lost 2 bases, J lost 0 bases, and 11 bases lay in between. Germline lookup yields CDR1 MNHEY and CDR2 SVGAGI. CDR3 length: 16 residues. The CDR3 reads CASSYAPQSSYNEQFF. The CDR3 DNA reads TGTGCCAGCAGTTACGCACCACAAAGCTCCTACAATGAGCAGTTCTTC.

The chain carries TRBV21-1 and TRBJ2-7; the table's TRBD2 call for D was not verified on the DNA. TRBV21-1 is classified as a pseudogene. This CDR3 is 13 amino acids long. CDR3 loop: CASSTGTSYEQYF. CDR3 nucleotides: TGTGCCAGCAGTACTGGGACTTCCTACGAGCAGTACTTC.

The J gene is TRBJ1-3, the V gene TRBV29-1, with D tentatively TRBD1 (5 bases). Germline V lookup: CDR1 SQVTM, CDR2 ANQGSEA. V shed 3 bases and J shed 1 base, with 10 bases lying between them. The CDR3 covers 14 residues. The CDR3 DNA follows: TGCAGCGTTGATTTCCAGGGATCTGGAAACACCATATATTTT. It codes for CSVDFQGSGNTIYF. Full variable domain (outside the CDR3, taken from reference TRBV29-1 and TRBJ1-3): SAVISQKPSRDICQRGTSLTIQCQVDSQVTMMFWYRQQPGQSLTLIATANQGSEATYESGFVIDKFPISRPNLTFSTLTVSNMSPEDSSIYLCSVDFQGSGNTIYFGEGSWLTVV.

This chain joins TRBV25-1 and TRBJ1-2, with TRBD1 as a possible D gene (6 bases). CDR1 is MGHDK, CDR2 SYGVNS, per germline. The V end lost 4 bases, the J end lost 7 bases, and 13 bases lay between the germline ends. The CDR3 runs 13 residues. DNA for the CDR3: TGTGCCAGCAGTGCCCTGGGGGCGCTTGGCTACACCTTC. Amino acid sequence: CASSALGALGYTF.

This clone has a single count. This chain links TRBV7-9 with TRBJ1-2; no definite D call. The CDR3 loop spans 14 amino acids. CDR1 SEHNR and CDR2 FQNEAQ come from the germline V gene (reference sequence). Trimming removed 0 bases from V and 8 bases from J, with 13 bases in between. CDR3 coding DNA: TGTGCCAGCAGCTTAGCCCAGGCTTCGGGAGGCTACACCTTC. Its protein product is CASSLAQASGGYTF.

The chain links TRBV5-1 to TRBJ2-7; the match to TRBD1 covers 10 bases. CDR1 and CDR2 (germline): SGHRS, YFSETQ. With 4 bases clipped from V and 1 base from J, the junction kept 14 bases outside the gene matches. This CDR3 has 18 amino acids. In DNA form, the CDR3 reads TGCGCCAGCAGCCATACGGTGGGGACAGGGGCCGGGTCCTACGAGCAGTACTTC. Protein product: CASSHTVGTGAGSYEQYF.

This clone was seen a handful of times. This rearrangement joins TRBV30 to TRBJ2-3, with TRBD2 matching over 7 bases. The germline V gene encodes CDR1 GTSNPN and CDR2 SVGIG (reference sequence). CDR3 length: 16 residues. The J segment lost 2 bases and the V segment lost 1 base, leaving 9 bases of the junction unmatched. CDR3 protein: CAWSATSVSYTDTQYF. The CDR3 coding sequence is TGTGCCTGGAGTGCCACTAGCGTTTCCTACACAGATACGCAGTATTTT.

This chain joins TRBV28 and TRBJ1-6; TRBD1 might be the D (6 bases). The CDR3 consists of 14 residues. V lost 6 bases, J lost 10 bases, and 16 bases lay in between. CDR1 and CDR2 from the germline V gene are MDHEN and SYDVKM. The CDR3 reads CASRKGQGYSPLHF. The CDR3, as DNA: TGTGCCAGCAGAAAGGGTCAGGGGTACTCACCCCTCCACTTT.

V gene TRBV14 combines with J gene TRBJ2-7; unclear D gene. Germline V gene sequence: CDR1 SGHDN, CDR2 FVKESK. Trimming removed 1 base from V and 4 bases from J, with 8 bases in between. This CDR3 region has 13 residues. CDR3 residues: CASSQVRGYEQYF. CDR3 nucleotides: TGTGCCAGCAGCCAAGTCCGAGGATACGAGCAGTACTTC. Looking up the rest from reference TRBV14 and TRBJ2-7 gives the full variable domain: EAGVTQFPSHSVIEKGQTVTLRCDPISGHDNLYWYRRVMGKEIKFLLHFVKESKQDESGMPNNRFLAERTGGTYSTLKVQPAELEDSGVYFCASSQVRGYEQYFGPGTRLTVT.

The table lists this clone with a count of one. J is TRBJ2-5 and V is TRBV4-2, with D tentatively TRBD2 (6 bases). There are 15 residues in the CDR3. Per germline, CDR1 LGHNA and CDR2 YNFKEQ. V lost 0 bases and J lost 4, with 12 bases in between. Written as DNA, the CDR3 is TGTGCCAGCAGCCAAGAGGGGGGACCCCCAGAGACCCAGTACTTC. Translating it yields CASSQEGGPPETQYF.

The chain carries TRBV4-2 and TRBJ1-1; TRBD1 agrees at 8 bases. The CDR3 covers 16 residues. Per germline, CDR1 LGHNA and CDR2 YNFKEQ. With 3 bases clipped from V and 4 bases from J, the junction kept 10 bases outside the gene matches. The CDR3 nucleotides are TGTGCCAGCAGCCACGTTACGGACAGGGCGACCACTGAAGCTTTCTTT. It codes for CASSHVTDRATTEAFF.

This clone came up a few times. V and J are TRBV14 and TRBJ1-5, with D possibly TRBD1 on 5 matching bases. V was clipped by 5 bases and J by 6 bases, with 14 bases between them. The CDR3 has 14 residues. Germline-derived CDR1 and CDR2 are SGHDN and FVKESK. CDR3 in amino acids: CASSASGIFQPQHF. CDR3 in DNA: TGTGCCAGCAGCGCATCAGGGATATTTCAGCCCCAGCATTTT.

In DNA, the CDR3 is TGTGCCAGCTCACCCGACGGGATCCCCCAGAATGGCTACACCTTC. Residues: CASSPDGIPQNGYTF. The genes are TRBV18 and TRBJ1-2; D gene uncertain. The CDR3 runs to 15 residues. Germline V gene sequence: CDR1 KGHSH, CDR2 LQKENI. The germline V and J ends were trimmed by 3 bases and 6 bases, with 17 bases remaining between them.

The chain has TRBV5-6 and TRBJ1-3; D gene uncertain. Per germline, CDR1 SGHDT and CDR2 YYEEEE. This CDR3 region has 13 residues. V shed 0 bases and J shed 8 bases, with 9 bases lying between them. CDR3 bases: TGTGCCAGCAGCTTGGATCGGGTCGACACCATATATTTT. The encoded protein is CASSLDRVDTIYF.

The J gene is TRBJ1-4, the V gene TRBV7-8; perhaps TRBD1 as D (5 bases). The CDR3 extends over 12 amino acids. Germline V gives CDR1 SGHVS, CDR2 FQNEAQ. The germline V and J ends were trimmed by 5 bases and 11 bases, with 12 bases remaining between them. The CDR3 loop is CASSPGSRKLFF. The CDR3 nucleotides are TGTGCCAGCAGCCCAGGGTCGCGGAAACTGTTTTTT.

The V call is TRBV5-1, the J call TRBJ2-1, with D uncertain. The germline V and J ends were trimmed by 1 base and 0 bases, with 11 bases remaining between them. This CDR3 region has 16 residues. Germline CDR1 reads SGHRS; CDR2 reads YFSETQ. This CDR3 reads CASSLSPSSSYNEQFF. In DNA, the CDR3 is TGCGCCAGCAGCTTGAGCCCTTCTAGCTCCTACAATGAGCAGTTCTTC.

The chain is built from TRBV5-1 and TRBJ2-2, with a possible D match to TRBD2 (6 bases). The CDR3 contains 11 residues. Germline V gene lookup returns CDR1 SGHRS and CDR2 YFSETQ. The ends were cut back, 7 bases at V and 6 bases at J, with 7 bases in the middle. The CDR3 nucleotides are TGCGCCAGCGGCGGGGCCGGGGAGCTGTTTTTT. Its protein product is CASGGAGELFF.